Reported below is one TCR beta chain. This clone showed up many times. Its antigen has not been determined. Both CVID patients and healthy controls were predominantly of Caucasian heritage. Heparinized peripheral whole blood samples of roughly 5 to 9 ml were obtained from each donor. Genomic DNA from adults with common variable immune deficiency (CVID) and from healthy adult controls was used for sequencing of TCRbeta CDR3 repertoires. The control group was made up of some 22 healthy adult volunteers (about ten male and around twelve female) whose ages ranged from roughly 20 to 75 years, with a mean age of approximately 34. Diluted blood was subjected to density centrifugation over Hypaque 1077 or Ficoll-Paque for isolation of peripheral blood mononuclear cells. Genomic DNA was extracted from unsorted mononuclear cells by Qiagen column purification or by a centrifugation-based method. The data were obtained in a study of T cell clonality in common variable immunodeficiency (dated by TCRdb to between 2014 and 2017).

For sequencing, equivalent amounts of genomic DNA were input from CVID and control samples. For every sample, a 60 bp segment covering the rearranged TCRbeta CDR3 region was amplified and then sequenced. TCRbeta amplification used the immunoSEQ assay, a bias-corrected multiplex PCR with high-throughput sequencing. The study's own analysis went as follows. Every unique nucleotide sequence counted as a clone and was annotated with V, D and J genes, copy number and frequency. Sequences were labeled productive if in frame, and non-productive if out of frame or containing stop codons. As previously described, clonality was calculated on the basis of Shannon's entropy. The predicted amino acid sequences of productive clones were used to derive the mean CDR3 Kyte-Doolittle hydropathy. Scaled V gene usage was hierarchically clustered using Manhattan distance and complete linkage with the R hclust function. To assess clone sharing by CDR3 amino acid sequence, 12 repertoires per group were resampled over 100 rounds. Repertoires were searched for roughly 63 published EBV-specific and a few hundred published CMV-specific TCRbeta sequences. After two CVID samples that produced fewer than 10,000 sequences were dropped from the analysis, some 41 CVID repertoires remained. Drawn from immuneACCESS, this table holds only the in-frame rearrangements with V and J called that TCRdb kept. Clones are partly lost; checked studies trace under half to an unresolved V gene and leave the rest unexplained. V, J and clone size are those of that table, while D and trimming were read from the DNA. The table gives around 34,000 clones for this sample, with none occurring only once. Around 3.2% of the sample belongs to the ten largest clones.

Results the study describes overall, beyond this receptor: Fewer deletions and N-nucleotide insertions were reportedly observed in CVID TCRbeta sequences, and highly modified clones with 13 or more V deletions were reportedly absent from CVID TCRbeta sequences. Correlations between repertoire features and clinical complications were limited by patient heterogeneity within the CVID cohort. Even though DNA input was the same, control samples had an average of approximately 82,000 unique sequences each, compared with about 30,000 in CVID samples. TCRbeta clonality was higher in CVID subjects than in healthy controls (t-test p = 0.018), and the increase was most characteristic of about a third of subjects. The authors noted that sequencing repertoires of T cell subpopulations would be needed to clarify what caused the increased clonality in CVID. Fewer TCRbeta clones were shared among CVID subjects than among healthy controls (p < 0.0001).

The clonotype originates from a person between 18 and 70 years old in good health. The sample consisted of peripheral blood mononuclear cells.

The CDR3 region reads CAWSVGVRVGNTIYF. Incomplete CDR3 DNA: TGTGCCTGGAGTGTAGGAGTAAGGGTTGGAAACACC. This chain is built from TRBV30 and TRBJ1-3; the D gene identity is not certain. The CDR3 extends 3 residues past the end of the read, so its final part is completed from the germline J gene. The germline V gene encodes CDR1 GTSNPN and CDR2 SVGIG (reference sequence). The germline ends are 12 bases apart after V is trimmed by 0 bases and J by 3 bases. CDR3 length: 15 amino acids, cysteine to phenylalanine. Shown are 36 bases from within the CDR3, in frame from base 1. The CDR3, completed at both ends by the reference TRBV30 and TRBJ1-3 genes, gives the full variable domain SQTIHQWPATLVQPVGSPLSLECTVEGTSNPNLYWYRQAAGRGLQLLFYSVGIGQISSEVPQNLSASRPQDRQFILSSKKLLLSDSGFYLCAWSVGVRVGNTIYFGEGSWLTVV.